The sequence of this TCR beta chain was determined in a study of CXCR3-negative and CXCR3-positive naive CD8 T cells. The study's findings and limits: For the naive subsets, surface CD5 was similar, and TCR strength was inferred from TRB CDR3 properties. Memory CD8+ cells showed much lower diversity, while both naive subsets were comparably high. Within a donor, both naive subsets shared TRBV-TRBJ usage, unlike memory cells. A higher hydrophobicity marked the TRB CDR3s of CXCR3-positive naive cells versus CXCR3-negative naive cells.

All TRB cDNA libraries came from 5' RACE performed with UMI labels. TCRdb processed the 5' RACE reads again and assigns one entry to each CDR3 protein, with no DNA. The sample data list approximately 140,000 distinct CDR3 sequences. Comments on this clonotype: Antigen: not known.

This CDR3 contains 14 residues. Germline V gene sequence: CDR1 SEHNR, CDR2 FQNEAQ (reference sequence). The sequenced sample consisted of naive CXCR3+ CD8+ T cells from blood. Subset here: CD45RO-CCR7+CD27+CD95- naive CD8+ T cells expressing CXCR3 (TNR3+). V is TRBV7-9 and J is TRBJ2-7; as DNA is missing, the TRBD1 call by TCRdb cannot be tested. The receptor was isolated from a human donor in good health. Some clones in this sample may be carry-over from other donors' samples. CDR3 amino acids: CASSERDTFYEQYF.